The rows below give T cell receptor beta chains drawn from one sample of a study of spatial heterogeneity in lung cancer. In TCRdb, the 5' RACE reads were re-called with MiXCR into one record per CDR3 protein. The sample has about 6,000 distinct CDR3 sequences, roughly a tenth seen once. The material sequenced was lung tumor tissue, taken at surgery. These receptors were taken from a female donor with early-stage non-small cell lung cancer. CDR3s include the opening cysteine and the closing phenylalanine or tryptophan. D genes are given only for firm matches. Clone size is shown for a subset of rows, as once, few, many or a class of expanded clone.

CDR3: CASSDTGEKQYF; DNA: TGTGCCAGCAGCGACACAGGGGAAAAGCAGTACTTC; size: many; D: TRBD1; J: TRBJ2-7; V: TRBV9
CDR3: CASSSPSGGTYEQYF; DNA: TGTGCCAGCAGCTCGCCTAGCGGGGGGACGTACGAGCAGTACTTC; size: .; D: TRBD2; J: TRBJ2-7; V: TRBV12-3/TRBV12-4
CDR3: CASSYRLAGGEDTQYF; DNA: TGTGCCAGCAGCTATAGACTAGCGGGGGGCGAGGATACGCAGTATTTT; size: medium-sized; D: TRBD2; J: TRBJ2-3; V: TRBV11-2
CDR3: CASSYVGDTQYF; DNA: TGTGCCAGCAGTTACGTGGGAGATACGCAGTATTTT; size: many; D: .; J: TRBJ2-3; V: TRBV6-5
CDR3: CASSLDQGSGYTF; DNA: TGTGCCAGCAGCTTAGATCAGGGTAGTGGCTACACCTTC; size: many; D: .; J: TRBJ1-2; V: TRBV11-2
CDR3: CASSATQDTEAFF; DNA: TGTGCCAGCAGCGCCACCCAGGACACTGAAGCTTTCTTT; size: .; D: .; J: TRBJ1-1; V: TRBV9
CDR3: CASTLDLNTEAFF; DNA: TGTGCCAGCACCCTCGACCTGAACACTGAAGCTTTCTTT; size: many; D: .; J: TRBJ1-1; V: TRBV9
CDR3: CASSPLQETQYF; DNA: TGTGCCAGCAGTCCGCTACAAGAGACCCAGTACTTC; size: .; D: .; J: TRBJ2-5; V: TRBV28
CDR3: CASSGPGPNLGEQYF; DNA: TGTGCCAGCAGTGGACCGGGACCAAACCTAGGCGAGCAGTACTTC; size: medium-sized; D: .; J: TRBJ2-7; V: TRBV6-6
CDR3: CASSTQWADTQYF; DNA: TGTGCCAGCAGTACCCAGTGGGCAGATACGCAGTATTTT; size: many; D: .; J: TRBJ2-3; V: TRBV27
CDR3: CAARGVAGNTQYF; DNA: TGTGCCGCACGGGGGGTAGCGGGTAATACGCAGTATTTT; size: many; D: TRBD2; J: TRBJ2-3; V: TRBV2
CDR3: CASSWGQGKTSYEQYF; DNA: TGTGCCAGCAGCTGGGGACAGGGGAAGACTTCCTACGAGCAGTACTTC; size: .; D: TRBD1; J: TRBJ2-7; V: TRBV27
CDR3: CSARDLGRKNTEAFF; DNA: TGCAGTGCTAGAGATCTGGGACGGAAGAACACTGAAGCTTTCTTT; size: many; D: .; J: TRBJ1-1; V: TRBV20-1
CDR3: CASTGYSGGANTQYF; DNA: TGCGCCAGCACAGGCTATAGCGGGGGGGCGAATACGCAGTATTTT; size: few; D: TRBD2; J: TRBJ2-3; V: TRBV5-1
CDR3: CASRAWGTAQNNEKLFF; DNA: TGTGCCAGCAGAGCCTGGGGGACGGCGCAGAATAATGAAAAACTGTTTTTT; size: medium-sized; D: .; J: TRBJ1-4; V: TRBV3-1
CDR3: CASRLQGSTEAFF; DNA: TGTGCCAGCAGACTCCAGGGCTCCACTGAAGCTTTCTTT; size: many; D: .; J: TRBJ1-1; V: TRBV6-5
CDR3: CAISDPTNHTDTQYF; DNA: TGTGCCATCAGTGACCCGACTAACCACACAGATACGCAGTATTTT; size: hyperexpanded; D: .; J: TRBJ2-3; V: TRBV10-3